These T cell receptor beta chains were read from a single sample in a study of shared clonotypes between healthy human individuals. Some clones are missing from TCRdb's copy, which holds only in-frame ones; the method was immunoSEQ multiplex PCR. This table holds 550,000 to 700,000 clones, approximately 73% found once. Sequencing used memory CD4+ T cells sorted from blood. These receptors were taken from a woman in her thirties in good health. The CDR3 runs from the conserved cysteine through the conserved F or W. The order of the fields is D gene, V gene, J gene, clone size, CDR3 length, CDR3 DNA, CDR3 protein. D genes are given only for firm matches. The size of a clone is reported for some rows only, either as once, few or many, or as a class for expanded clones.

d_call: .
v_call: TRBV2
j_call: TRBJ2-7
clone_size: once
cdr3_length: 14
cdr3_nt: TGTGCCAGCAGAGCCGGGACCCCATCCTACGAGCAGTACTTC
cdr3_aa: CASRAGTPSYEQYF

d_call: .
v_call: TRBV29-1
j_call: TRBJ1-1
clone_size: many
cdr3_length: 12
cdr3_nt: TGCAGCGTTGACAGCCGGAACACTGAAGCTTTCTTT
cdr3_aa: CSVDSRNTEAFF

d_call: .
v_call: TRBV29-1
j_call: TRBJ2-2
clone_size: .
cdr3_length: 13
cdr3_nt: TGCAGCGTTGTTTTGGATTTCACCGGGGAGCTGTTTTTT
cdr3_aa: CSVVLDFTGELFF

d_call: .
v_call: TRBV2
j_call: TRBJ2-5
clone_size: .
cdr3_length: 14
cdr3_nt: TGTGCCAGCAGTGAAGCGGTCGGTCAAGAGACCCAGTACTTC
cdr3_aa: CASSEAVGQETQYF

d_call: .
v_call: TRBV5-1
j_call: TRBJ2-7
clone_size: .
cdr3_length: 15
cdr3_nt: TGCGCCAGCAGCTTGGATCGCTACAGTGATTACGAGCAGTACTTC
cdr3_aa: CASSLDRYSDYEQYF

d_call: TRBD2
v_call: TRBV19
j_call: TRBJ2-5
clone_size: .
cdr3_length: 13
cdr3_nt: TGTGCCAGTAGTAGTGGGAGGGATGGGACCCAGTACTTC
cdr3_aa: CASSSGRDGTQYF

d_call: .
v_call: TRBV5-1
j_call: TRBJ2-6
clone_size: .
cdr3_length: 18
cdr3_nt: TGCGCCAGCAGCTTGGTTGGGGTATGGAGCTCTGGGGCCAACGTCCTGACTTTC
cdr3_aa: CASSLVGVWSSGANVLTF

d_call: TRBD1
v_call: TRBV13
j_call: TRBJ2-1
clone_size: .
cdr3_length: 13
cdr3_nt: TGTGCCAGCAGACAGGGGTACTACAATGAGCAGTTCTTC
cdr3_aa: CASRQGYYNEQFF

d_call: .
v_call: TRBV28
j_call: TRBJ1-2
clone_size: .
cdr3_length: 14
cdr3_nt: TGTGCCAGCAGTTTAAACAGGGTTAACTATGGCTACACCTTC
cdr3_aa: CASSLNRVNYGYTF

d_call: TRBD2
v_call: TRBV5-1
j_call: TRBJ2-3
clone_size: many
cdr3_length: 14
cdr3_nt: TGCGCCAGCAGCTTCACTAGCGACGCAGATACGCAGTATTTT
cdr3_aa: CASSFTSDADTQYF

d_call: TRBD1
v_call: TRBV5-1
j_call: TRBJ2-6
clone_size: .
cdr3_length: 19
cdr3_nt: TGCGCCAGCAGCTATAGTAAAACAACGACAGGGTACGGGGCCAACGTCCTGACTTTC
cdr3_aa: CASSYSKTTTGYGANVLTF

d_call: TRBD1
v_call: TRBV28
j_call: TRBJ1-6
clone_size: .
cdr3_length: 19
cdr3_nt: TGTGCCAGCAGACCATATAGCGGGACCGGGACAGCGACAAATTCACCCCTCCACTTT
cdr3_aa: CASRPYSGTGTATNSPLHF

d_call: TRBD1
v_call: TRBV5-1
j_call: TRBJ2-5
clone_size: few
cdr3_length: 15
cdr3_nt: TGCGCCAGCAGCTTGGCCGGGACAGAGCAAGAGACCCAGTACTTC
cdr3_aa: CASSLAGTEQETQYF

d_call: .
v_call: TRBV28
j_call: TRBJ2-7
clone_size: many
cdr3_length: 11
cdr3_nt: TGTGCCAGCAACACCCCTCGGGAGCAGTACTTC
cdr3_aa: CASNTPREQYF

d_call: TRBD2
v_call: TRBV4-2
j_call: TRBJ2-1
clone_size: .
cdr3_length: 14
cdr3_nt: TGTGCCAGCAGCCGAGGACTAGCGGGAGCCGAGCAGTTCTTC
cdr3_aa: CASSRGLAGAEQFF

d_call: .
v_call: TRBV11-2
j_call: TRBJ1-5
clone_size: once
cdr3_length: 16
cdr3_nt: TGTGCCAGCAGCTTAGGTTGGGGTTTTGGCAATCAGCCCCAGCATTTT
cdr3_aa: CASSLGWGFGNQPQHF

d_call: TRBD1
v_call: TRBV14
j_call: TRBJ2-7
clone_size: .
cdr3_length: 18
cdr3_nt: TGTGCCAGCAGCCAAGGGATCGGCCGGGACAGGAGCTCCTACGAGCAGTACTTC
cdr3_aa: CASSQGIGRDRSSYEQYF

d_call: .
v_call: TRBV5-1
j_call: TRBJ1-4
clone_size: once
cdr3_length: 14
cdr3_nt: TGCGCCAGCAGCTTGCGGGCTAAAAATGAAAAACTGTTTTTT
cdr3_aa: CASSLRAKNEKLFF

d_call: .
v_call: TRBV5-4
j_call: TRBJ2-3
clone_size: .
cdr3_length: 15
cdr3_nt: TGTGCCAGCAGCTTGTCCAGCGGCAGCACAGATACGCAGTATTTT
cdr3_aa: CASSLSSGSTDTQYF

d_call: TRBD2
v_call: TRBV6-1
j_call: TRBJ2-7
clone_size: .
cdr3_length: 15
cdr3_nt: TGTGCCAGCAGTGAAGCGCGGCTAGCGGGAGCCGAGCAGTACTTC
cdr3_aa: CASSEARLAGAEQYF

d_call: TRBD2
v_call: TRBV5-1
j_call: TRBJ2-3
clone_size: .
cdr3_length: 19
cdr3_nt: TGCGCCAGCAGCTTGGCCCGACTAGCGGGAGCCCAACACACAGATACGCAGTATTTT
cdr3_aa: CASSLARLAGAQHTDTQYF

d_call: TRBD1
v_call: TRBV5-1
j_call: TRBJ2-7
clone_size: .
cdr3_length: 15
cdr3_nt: TGCGCCAGCAGCGCCGGACAGGGAGGTTACTACGAGCAGTACTTC
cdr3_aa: CASSAGQGGYYEQYF

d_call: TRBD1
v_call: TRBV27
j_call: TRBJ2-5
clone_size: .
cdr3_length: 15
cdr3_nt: TGTGCCAGCAGTCACCCCGGGACAGCCCGAGAGACCCAGTACTTC
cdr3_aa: CASSHPGTARETQYF